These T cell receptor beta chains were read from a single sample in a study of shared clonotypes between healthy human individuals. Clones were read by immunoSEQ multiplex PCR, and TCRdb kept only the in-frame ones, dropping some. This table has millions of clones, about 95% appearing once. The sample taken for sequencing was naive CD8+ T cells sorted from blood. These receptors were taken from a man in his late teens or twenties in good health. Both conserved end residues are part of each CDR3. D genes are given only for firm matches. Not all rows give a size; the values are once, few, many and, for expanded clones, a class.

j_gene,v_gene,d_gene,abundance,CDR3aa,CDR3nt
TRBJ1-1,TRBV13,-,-,CASSLGLTGNTEAFF,TGTGCCAGCAGCTTAGGCCTGACCGGGAACACTGAAGCTTTCTTT
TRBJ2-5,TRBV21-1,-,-,CASSLLSGSRETQYF,TGTGCCAGCAGCCTCCTGTCCGGGTCGAGAGAGACCCAGTACTTC
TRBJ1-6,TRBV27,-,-,CASSLAGASPLHF,TGTGCCAGCAGTTTGGCAGGGGCCTCACCCCTCCACTTT
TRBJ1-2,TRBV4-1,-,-,CASSQEVGGLDYGYTF,TGCGCCAGCAGCCAAGAGGTCGGGGGGTTGGACTATGGCTACACCTTC
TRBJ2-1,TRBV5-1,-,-,CASSLLPSNEQFF,TGCGCCAGCAGCTTGCTTCCCTCCAATGAGCAGTTCTTC
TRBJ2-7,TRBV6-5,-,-,CASSYYEGVNEQYF,TGTGCCAGCAGTTACTACGAGGGCGTCAACGAGCAGTACTTC
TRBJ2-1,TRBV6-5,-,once,CASRPTTGYNEQFF,TGTGCCAGCAGACCCACGACAGGCTACAATGAGCAGTTCTTC
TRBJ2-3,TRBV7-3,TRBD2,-,CASSATGTSGDSTDTQYF,TGTGCCAGCAGCGCGACCGGGACTAGCGGGGATAGCACAGATACGCAGTATTTT
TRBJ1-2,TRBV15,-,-,CATSRDIEDIYGYTF,TGTGCCACCAGCAGAGATATCGAGGATATCTATGGCTACACCTTC
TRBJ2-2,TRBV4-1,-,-,CASSQDELANTGELFF,TGCGCCAGCAGCCAAGACGAACTAGCGAACACCGGGGAGCTGTTTTTT
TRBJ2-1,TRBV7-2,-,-,CASSLARYNNEQFF,TGTGCCAGCAGCTTAGCGCGGTACAACAATGAGCAGTTCTTC
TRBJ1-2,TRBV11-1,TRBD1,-,CASSLPRTPMTGFYGYTF,TGTGCCAGCAGCTTACCCCGGACACCCATGACAGGGTTTTATGGCTACACCTTC
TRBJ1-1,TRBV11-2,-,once,CASSLGGAGRNTEAFF,TGTGCCAGCAGCTTAGGGGGGGCCGGCCGCAACACTGAAGCTTTCTTT
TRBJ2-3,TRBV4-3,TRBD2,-,CASSQDQTGRERETSTDTQYF,TGCGCCAGCAGCCAAGATCAAACAGGGAGGGAGCGGGAGACCAGCACAGATACGCAGTATTTT
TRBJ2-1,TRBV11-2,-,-,CASSSLAGSATDEQFF,TGTGCCAGCAGCTCCTTAGCTGGGAGTGCGACCGATGAGCAGTTCTTC
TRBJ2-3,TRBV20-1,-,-,CSARKDTQYF,TGCAGTGCTAGAAAAGATACGCAGTATTTT
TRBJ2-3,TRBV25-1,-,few,CASSGETADTQYF,TGTGCCAGCAGCGGGGAAACGGCAGATACGCAGTATTTT
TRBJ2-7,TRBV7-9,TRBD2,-,CASSPTHIQAGVVYEQYF,TGTGCCAGCAGCCCCACCCACATCCAAGCGGGAGTGGTGTACGAGCAGTACTTC
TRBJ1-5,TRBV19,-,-,CASSIVTAINQPQHF,TGTGCCAGTAGTATAGTCACAGCCATCAATCAGCCCCAGCATTTT
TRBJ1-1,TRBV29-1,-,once,CSVAGTTFMNTEAFF,TGCAGCGTTGCCGGGACAACCTTCATGAACACTGAAGCTTTCTTT
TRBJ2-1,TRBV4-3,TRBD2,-,CASSQEVAGSSYNEQFF,TGCGCCAGCAGCCAAGAGGTAGCGGGAAGCTCCTACAATGAGCAGTTCTTC
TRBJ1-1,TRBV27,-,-,CASSLSGNAEAFF,TGTGCCAGCAGTTTATCGGGGAACGCTGAAGCTTTCTTT
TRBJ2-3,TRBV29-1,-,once,CSVEGDGMSTDTQYF,TGCAGCGTTGAAGGAGACGGGATGAGCACAGATACGCAGTATTTT
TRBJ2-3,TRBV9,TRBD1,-,CASSVGSGGYTDTQYF,TGTGCCAGCAGCGTAGGGTCAGGGGGCTACACAGATACGCAGTATTTT
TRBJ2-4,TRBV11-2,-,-,CASSSKDRENIQYF,TGTGCCAGCAGCTCAAAGGACAGAGAAAACATTCAGTACTTC
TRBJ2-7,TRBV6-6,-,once,CASSYTYEQYF,TGTGCCAGCAGCTACACCTACGAGCAGTACTTC
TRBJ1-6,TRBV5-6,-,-,CASSLVGAGSPLHF,TGTGCCAGCAGCTTGGTCGGGGCGGGTTCACCCCTCCACTTT
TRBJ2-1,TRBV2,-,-,CASRRSDQFF,TGTGCCAGCCGAAGGAGTGATCAGTTCTTC
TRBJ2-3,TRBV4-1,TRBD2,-,CASSQDPSGGGDTQYF,TGCGCCAGCAGCCAAGATCCTAGCGGGGGGGGAGATACGCAGTATTTT
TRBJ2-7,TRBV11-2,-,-,CASSLGGYYYEQYF,TGTGCCAGCAGCTTAGGGGGGTATTACTACGAGCAGTACTTC